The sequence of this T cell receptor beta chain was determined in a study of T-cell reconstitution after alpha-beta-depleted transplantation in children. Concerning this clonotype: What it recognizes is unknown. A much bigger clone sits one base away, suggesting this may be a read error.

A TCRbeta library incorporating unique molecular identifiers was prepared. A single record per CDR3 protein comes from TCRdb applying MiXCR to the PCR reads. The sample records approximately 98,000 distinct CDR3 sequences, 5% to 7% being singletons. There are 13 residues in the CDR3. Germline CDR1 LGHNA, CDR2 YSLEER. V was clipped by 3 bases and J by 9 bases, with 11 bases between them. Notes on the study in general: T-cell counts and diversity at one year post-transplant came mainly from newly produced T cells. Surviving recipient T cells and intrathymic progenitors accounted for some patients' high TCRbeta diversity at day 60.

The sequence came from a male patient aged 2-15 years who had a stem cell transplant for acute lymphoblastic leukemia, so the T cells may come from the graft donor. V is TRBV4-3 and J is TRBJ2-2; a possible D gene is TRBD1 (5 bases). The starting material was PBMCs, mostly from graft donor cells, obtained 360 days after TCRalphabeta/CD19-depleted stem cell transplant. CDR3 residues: CASSHRGAWELFF. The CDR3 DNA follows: TGCGCCAGCAGCCATCGTGGGGCCTGGGAGCTGTTTTTT.